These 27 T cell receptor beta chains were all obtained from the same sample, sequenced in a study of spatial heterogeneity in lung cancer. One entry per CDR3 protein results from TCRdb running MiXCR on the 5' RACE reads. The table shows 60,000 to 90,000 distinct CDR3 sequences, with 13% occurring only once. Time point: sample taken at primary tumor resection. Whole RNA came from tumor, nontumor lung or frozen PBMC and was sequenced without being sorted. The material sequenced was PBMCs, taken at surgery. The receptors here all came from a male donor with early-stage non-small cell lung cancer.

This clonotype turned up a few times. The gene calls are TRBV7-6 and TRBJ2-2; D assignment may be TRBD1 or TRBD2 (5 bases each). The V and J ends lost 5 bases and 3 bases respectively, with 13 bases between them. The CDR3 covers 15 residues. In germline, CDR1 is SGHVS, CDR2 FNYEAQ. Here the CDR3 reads CASSQGRDHTGELFF. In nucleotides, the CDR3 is TGTGCCAGCAGCCAGGGAAGGGACCACACCGGGGAGCTGTTTTTT.

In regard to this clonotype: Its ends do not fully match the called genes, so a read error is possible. CDR3 sequence reads: CAINEGQGDTGELFF. CDR3 sequence (DNA): TGTGCCATCAATGAGGGACAGGGAGACACCGGGGAGCTGTTTTTT. The genes are TRBV10-3 and TRBJ2-2; 9 nucleotides match TRBD1. Germline V gene sequence: CDR1 ENHRY, CDR2 SYGVKD. The CDR3 totals 15 residues.

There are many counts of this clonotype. CDR3 protein: CASSLVQGATDTQYF. The CDR3 DNA is TGTGCCAGCAGCTTAGTACAGGGGGCGACAGATACGCAGTATTTT. The chain links TRBV7-9 to TRBJ2-3; 9 bases are shared with TRBD1. J was trimmed by 3 bases and V by 1 base; bases with no gene match: 2. The CDR3 contains 15 residues. Germline V lookup: CDR1 SEHNR, CDR2 FQNEAQ (reference sequence).

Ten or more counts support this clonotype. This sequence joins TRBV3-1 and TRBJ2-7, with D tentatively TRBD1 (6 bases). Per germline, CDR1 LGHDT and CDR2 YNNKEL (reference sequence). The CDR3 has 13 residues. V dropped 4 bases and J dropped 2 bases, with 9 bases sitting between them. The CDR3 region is CASSPTGTYEQYF. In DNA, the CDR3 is TGTGCCAGCAGCCCGACAGGAACCTACGAGCAGTACTTC.

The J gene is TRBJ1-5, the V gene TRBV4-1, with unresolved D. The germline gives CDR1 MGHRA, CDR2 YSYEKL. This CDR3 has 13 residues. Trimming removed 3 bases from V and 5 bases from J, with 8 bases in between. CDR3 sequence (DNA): TGCGCCAGCAGCCAGGCAGAACATCAGCCCCAGCATTTT. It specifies CASSQAEHQPQHF.

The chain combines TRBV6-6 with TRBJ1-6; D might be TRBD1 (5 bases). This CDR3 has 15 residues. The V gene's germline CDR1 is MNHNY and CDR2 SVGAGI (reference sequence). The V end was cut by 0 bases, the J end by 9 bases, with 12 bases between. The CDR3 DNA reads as TGTGCCAGCAGTTACTCACAGCCTCAGGGTTCACCCCTCCACTTT. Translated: CASSYSQPQGSPLHF.

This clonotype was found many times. The CDR3 sequence: CASSVVWGGEDEQYF. CDR3 DNA: TGCGCCAGCAGCGTCGTGTGGGGGGGTGAGGACGAGCAGTACTTC. J is TRBJ2-7 and V is TRBV4-3; the match to TRBD2 covers 7 bases. Trimming removed 5 bases from V and 5 bases from J; junction bases left unmatched: 12. This CDR3 has 15 residues. Germline CDR1 reads LGHNA; CDR2 reads YSLEER.

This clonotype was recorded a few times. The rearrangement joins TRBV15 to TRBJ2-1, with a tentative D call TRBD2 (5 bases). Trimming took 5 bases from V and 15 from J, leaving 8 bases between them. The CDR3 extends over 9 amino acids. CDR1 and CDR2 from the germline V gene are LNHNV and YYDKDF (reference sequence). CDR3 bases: TGTGCCACCAGCCACCGGGGGTTCTTC. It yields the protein CATSHRGFF.

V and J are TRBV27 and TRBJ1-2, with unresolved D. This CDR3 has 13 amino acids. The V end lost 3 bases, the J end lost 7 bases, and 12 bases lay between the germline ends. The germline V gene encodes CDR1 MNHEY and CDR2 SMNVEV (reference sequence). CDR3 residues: CASSLQGFGGYTF. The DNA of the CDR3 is TGTGCCAGCAGTTTGCAAGGGTTCGGTGGCTACACCTTC.

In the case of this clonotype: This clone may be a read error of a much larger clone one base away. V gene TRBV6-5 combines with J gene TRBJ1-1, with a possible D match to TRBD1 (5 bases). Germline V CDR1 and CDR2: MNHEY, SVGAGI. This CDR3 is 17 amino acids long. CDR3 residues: CAGSPTASTGWGTEAFF. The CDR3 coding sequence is TGTGCCGGCAGCCCTACCGCCTCAACAGGTTGGGGGACTGAAGCTTTCTTT.

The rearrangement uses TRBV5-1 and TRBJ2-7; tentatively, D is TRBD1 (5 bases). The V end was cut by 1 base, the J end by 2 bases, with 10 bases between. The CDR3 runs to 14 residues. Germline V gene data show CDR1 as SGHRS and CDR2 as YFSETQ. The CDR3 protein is CASSLRGMPYEQYF. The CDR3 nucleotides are TGCGCCAGCAGCTTGAGGGGAATGCCCTACGAGCAGTACTTC.

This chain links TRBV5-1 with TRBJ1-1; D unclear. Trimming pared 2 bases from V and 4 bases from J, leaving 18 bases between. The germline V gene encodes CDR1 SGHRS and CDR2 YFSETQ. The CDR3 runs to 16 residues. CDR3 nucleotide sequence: TGCGCCAGCAGCTTAAGCCCGGGAGAAGGAGGCACTGAAGCTTTCTTT. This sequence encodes CASSLSPGEGGTEAFF.

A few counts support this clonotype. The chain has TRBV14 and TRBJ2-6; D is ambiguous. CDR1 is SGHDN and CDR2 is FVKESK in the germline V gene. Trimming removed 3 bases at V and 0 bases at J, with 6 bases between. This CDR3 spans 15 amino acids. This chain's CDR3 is CASSHLVSGANVLTF. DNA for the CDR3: TGTGCCAGCAGCCACTTAGTCTCTGGGGCCAACGTCCTGACTTTC.

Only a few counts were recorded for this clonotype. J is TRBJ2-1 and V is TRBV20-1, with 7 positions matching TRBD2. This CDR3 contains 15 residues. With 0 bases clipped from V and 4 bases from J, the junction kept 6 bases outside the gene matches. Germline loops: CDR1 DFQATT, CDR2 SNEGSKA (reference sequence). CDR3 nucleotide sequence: TGCAGTGCTAGAGAATTGGCTAGCGGATACAATGAGCAGTTCTTC. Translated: CSARELASGYNEQFF.

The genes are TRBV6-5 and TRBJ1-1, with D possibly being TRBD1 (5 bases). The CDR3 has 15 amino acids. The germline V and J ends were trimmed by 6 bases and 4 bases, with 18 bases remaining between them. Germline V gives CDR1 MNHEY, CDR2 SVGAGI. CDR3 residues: CASRPPSGGFTEAFF. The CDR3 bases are TGTGCCAGCAGACCCCCTTCGGGGGGGTTCACTGAAGCTTTCTTT.

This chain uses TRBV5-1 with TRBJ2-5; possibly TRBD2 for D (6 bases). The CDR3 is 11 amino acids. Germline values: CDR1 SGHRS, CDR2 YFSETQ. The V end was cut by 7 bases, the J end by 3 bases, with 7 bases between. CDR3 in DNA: TGCGCCAGCCGGAGGGAAGAGACCCAGTACTTC. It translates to CASRREETQYF. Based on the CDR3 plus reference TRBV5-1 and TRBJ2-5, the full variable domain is KAGVTQTPRYLIKTRGQQVTLSCSPISGHRSVSWYQQTPGQGLQFLFEYFSETQRNKGNFPGRFSGRQFSNSRSEMNVSTLELGDSALYLCASRREETQYFGPGTRLLVL.

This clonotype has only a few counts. This CDR3 reads CAISESGTPSDTQYF. The CDR3 nucleotides are TGTGCCATCAGTGAGTCAGGGACACCCTCAGATACGCAGTATTTT. The chain has TRBV10-3 and TRBJ2-3, with D perhaps TRBD1 (6 bases). CDR1 and CDR2 (germline): ENHRY, SYGVKD. This CDR3 contains 15 residues. The germline V and J ends were trimmed by 0 bases and 4 bases, with 11 bases remaining between them.

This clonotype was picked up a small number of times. The CDR3 region has the DNA TGCGCCAGCAGCTTGCTCACGGCGCGGGAGACCCAGTACTTC. Translated: CASSLLTARETQYF. The rearrangement uses TRBV5-1 and TRBJ2-5, with D uncertain. Trimming pared 1 base from V and 5 bases from J, leaving 12 bases between. Looked up from germline, CDR1 is SGHRS and CDR2 is YFSETQ. This CDR3 comprises 14 residues.

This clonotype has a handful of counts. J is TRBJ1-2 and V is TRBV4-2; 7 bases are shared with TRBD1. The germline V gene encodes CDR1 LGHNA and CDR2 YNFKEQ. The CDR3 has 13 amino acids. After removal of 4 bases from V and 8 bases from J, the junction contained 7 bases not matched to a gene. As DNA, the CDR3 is TGTGCCAGCAGCCCCGACAGGGAGGCGGGCTACACCTTC. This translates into CASSPDREAGYTF.

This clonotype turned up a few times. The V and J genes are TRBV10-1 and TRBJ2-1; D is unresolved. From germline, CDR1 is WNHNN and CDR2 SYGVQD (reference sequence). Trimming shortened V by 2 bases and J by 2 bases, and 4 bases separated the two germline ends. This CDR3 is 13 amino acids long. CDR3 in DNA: TGCGCCAGCAGTGAGGGCACCTACAATGAGCAGTTCTTC. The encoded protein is CASSEGTYNEQFF.

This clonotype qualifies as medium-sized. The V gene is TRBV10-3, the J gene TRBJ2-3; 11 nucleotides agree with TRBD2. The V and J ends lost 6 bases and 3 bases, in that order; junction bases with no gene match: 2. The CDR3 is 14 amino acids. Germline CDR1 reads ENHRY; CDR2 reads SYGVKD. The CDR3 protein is CAIRGTSGTDTQYF. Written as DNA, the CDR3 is TGTGCCATCAGAGGGACTAGCGGTACAGATACGCAGTATTTT.

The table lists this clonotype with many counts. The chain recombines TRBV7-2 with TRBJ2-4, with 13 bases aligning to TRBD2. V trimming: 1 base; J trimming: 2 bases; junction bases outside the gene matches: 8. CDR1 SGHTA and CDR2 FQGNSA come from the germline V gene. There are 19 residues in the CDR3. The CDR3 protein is CASSLEAGLAGVTKNIQYF. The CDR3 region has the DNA TGTGCCAGCAGCTTAGAAGCTGGACTAGCGGGAGTAACCAAAAACATTCAGTACTTC.

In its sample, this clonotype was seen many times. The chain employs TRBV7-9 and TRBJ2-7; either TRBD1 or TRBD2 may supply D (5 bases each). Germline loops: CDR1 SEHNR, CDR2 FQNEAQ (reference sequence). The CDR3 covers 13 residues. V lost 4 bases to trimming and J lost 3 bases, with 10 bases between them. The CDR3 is CASSSGLYYEQYF. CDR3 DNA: TGTGCCAGCAGCTCGGGGCTCTACTACGAGCAGTACTTC.

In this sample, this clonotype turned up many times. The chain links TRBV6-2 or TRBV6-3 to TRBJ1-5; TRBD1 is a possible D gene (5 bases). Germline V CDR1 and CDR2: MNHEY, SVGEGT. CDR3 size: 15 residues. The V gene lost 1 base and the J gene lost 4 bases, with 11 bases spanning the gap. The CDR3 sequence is CASSYYGGGNQPQHF. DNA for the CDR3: TGTGCCAGCAGTTACTACGGTGGGGGGAATCAGCCCCAGCATTTT.

CDR3 protein: CASRTPTGELFF. Written as DNA, the CDR3 is TGTGCCAGCCGGACCCCCACCGGGGAGCTGTTTTTT. J is TRBJ2-2 and V is TRBV11-2, with no clear D. The germline CDR1 and CDR2 sequences are SGHAT and FQNNGV. This CDR3 spans 12 amino acids. V was clipped by 8 bases and J by 4 bases, with 8 bases between them. The whole variable domain, remainder taken from reference TRBV11-2 and TRBJ2-2, is EAGVAQSPRYKIIEKRQSVAFWCNPISGHATLYWYQQILGQGPKLLIQFQNNGVVDDSQLPKDRFSAERLKGVDSTLKIQPAKLEDSAVYLCASRTPTGELFFGEGSRLTVL.

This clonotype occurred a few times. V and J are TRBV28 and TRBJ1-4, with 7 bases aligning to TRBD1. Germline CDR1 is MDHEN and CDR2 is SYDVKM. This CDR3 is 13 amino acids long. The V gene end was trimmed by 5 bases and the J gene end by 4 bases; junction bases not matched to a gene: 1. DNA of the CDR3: TGTGCCAGCAGTGGACAGGTTAATGAAAAACTGTTTTTT. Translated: CASSGQVNEKLFF.

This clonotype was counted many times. CDR3 region: CASKSRATNEKLFF. Written as DNA, the CDR3 is TGCGCCAGCAAGTCGAGGGCAACTAATGAAAAACTGTTTTTT. The gene calls are TRBV5-1 and TRBJ1-4; D gene unclear. V lost 6 bases to trimming and J lost 0 bases, with 9 bases between them. The CDR3 contains 14 residues. Germline values: CDR1 SGHRS, CDR2 YFSETQ.